These 12 T cell receptor beta chains came from one sample sequenced in a study of human T cells and chemical hapten exposure. Time point described: pre-sensitization, week 0. Stated treatment: therapeutic diphenylcyclopropenone sensitization with weekly scalp DPC. Each CDR3 protein gets one entry after TCRdb re-called the RACE reads with MiXCR. Of 350,000 to 400,000 distinct CDR3 sequences in the sample, 5.1% were seen once. The source was whole blood, collected in connection with sensitization to the hapten diphenylcyclopropenone (DPC). The receptor set was obtained from a woman aged 45-59 years with alopecia areata. Some clones in this sample may be carry-over from other donors' samples.

This clonotype was seen many times. This chain uses TRBV12-3 or TRBV12-4 with TRBJ2-5; 9 nucleotides match TRBD2. The CDR3 loop spans 15 amino acids. The V and J ends lost 3 bases and 5 bases, in that order; junction bases with no gene match: 7. CDR3 coding DNA: TGTGCCAGCAGTTTGGGCGGGGGGGCCTCCGAGACCCAGTACTTC. Its protein product is CASSLGGGASETQYF.

The gene calls are TRBV2 and TRBJ2-5; a possible D gene is TRBD2 (5 bases). The CDR3 sequence is 17 residues long. V lost 4 bases and J 5 bases, leaving 23 bases between the germline ends. Germline V gives CDR1 SNHLY, CDR2 FYNNEI. The CDR3 spells CASSGGLTQSGGETQYF. CDR3 DNA sequence: TGTGCCAGCAGTGGAGGCTTAACCCAAAGCGGCGGGGAGACCCAGTACTTC. Using reference TRBV2 and TRBJ2-5 for the parts outside the CDR3, the full variable domain is EPEVTQTPSHQVTQMGQEVILRCVPISNHLYFYWYRQILGQKVEFLVSFYNNEISEKSEIFDDQFSVERPDGSNFTLKIRSTKLEDSAMYFCASSGGLTQSGGETQYFGPGTRLLVL.

This clonotype was observed a handful of times. This rearrangement joins TRBV7-8 to TRBJ1-1; 10 bases are a match to TRBD1. This CDR3 spans 15 amino acids. Germline V gene data show CDR1 as SGHVS and CDR2 as FQNEAQ. V trimming: 5 bases; J trimming: 7 bases; junction bases outside the gene matches: 10. CDR3 nucleotide sequence: TGTGCCAGCAGCACCCGTGGGGACAGGGGCTTTGAAGCTTTCTTT. As protein: CASSTRGDRGFEAFF.

This clonotype was seen many times. The chain uses TRBV27 and TRBJ2-5; D is unclear. This CDR3 is 13 amino acids long. Looked up from germline, CDR1 is MNHEY and CDR2 is SMNVEV (reference sequence). The ends were cut back, 5 bases at V and 1 base at J, with 8 bases in the middle. The CDR3, as DNA: TGTGCCAGCAGTATGGGTTCCCAAGAGACCCAGTACTTC. Protein product: CASSMGSQETQYF.

This clonotype came up many times. This sequence joins TRBV7-2 and TRBJ1-5, with TRBD1 identical over 11 bases. Germline V gives CDR1 SGHTA, CDR2 FQGNSA. CDR3 size: 16 residues. The V segment lost 4 bases and the J segment 6 bases; nucleotides outside the gene matches: 8. CDR3 coding DNA: TGTGCCAGCAGCTACACCGGGGGACAGGGGGTTCAGCCCCAGCATTTT. This translates into CASSYTGGQGVQPQHF.

V usage is TRBV6-5 and J usage is TRBJ2-2; a possible D gene is TRBD1 (6 bases). Germline CDR1 is MNHEY and CDR2 is SVGAGI. The CDR3 spans 16 residues. The V end lost 6 bases, the J end lost 1 base, and 15 bases lay between the germline ends. CDR3 region: CASRRPRTENTGELFF. The CDR3 bases are TGTGCCAGCAGGAGACCGAGGACAGAGAACACCGGGGAGCTGTTTTTT.

Ten or more counts support this clonotype. The chain uses TRBV18 and TRBJ2-1, with 9 nucleotides matching TRBD1. This CDR3 spans 16 amino acids. V dropped 3 bases and J dropped 0; count of bases not matched to a gene: 3. Germline loops: CDR1 KGHSH, CDR2 LQKENI. CDR3 DNA sequence: TGTGCCAGCTCACCGGGACAGGGTAGCTCCTACAATGAGCAGTTCTTC. Its translation is CASSPGQGSSYNEQFF. Supplemented by reference TRBV18 and TRBJ2-1, the full variable domain reads NAGVMQNPRHLVRRRGQEARLRCSPMKGHSHVYWYRQLPEEGLKFMVYLQKENIIDESGMPKERFSAEFPKEGPSILRIQQVVRGDSAAYFCASSPGQGSSYNEQFFGPGTRLTVL.

This clonotype was seen repeatedly, ten times or more. V and J are TRBV13 and TRBJ2-3; 12 bases are shared with TRBD2. The CDR3 has 16 amino acids. Germline V gene sequence: CDR1 PRHDT, CDR2 FYEKMQ (reference sequence). V shed 4 bases, J shed 0 bases, and the junction held 2 bases outside the gene matches. In DNA, the CDR3 is TGTGCCAGCAGCTCTGGGACTAGCGGGAGCACAGATACGCAGTATTTT. It is translated as CASSSGTSGSTDTQYF.

In this sample, this clonotype turned up many times. The chain couples TRBV6-2 or TRBV6-3 to TRBJ1-5; 7 positions agree with TRBD1. Germline V CDR1 and CDR2: MNHEY, SVGEGT. The CDR3 covers 18 residues. The trim removed 0 bases at V and 0 bases at J, leaving 8 bases unmatched. In DNA, the CDR3 is TGTGCCAGCAGTTACTCGCCAGGGACAGCCCATAGCAATCAGCCCCAGCATTTT. Translated, it gives CASSYSPGTAHSNQPQHF.

The chain recombines TRBV6-6 with TRBJ2-2, with D maybe TRBD2 (7 bases). CDR3 length equals 15 residues. Trimming pared 7 bases from V and 5 bases from J, leaving 17 bases between. The germline V gene has CDR1 MNHNY and CDR2 SVGAGI (reference sequence). The CDR3 DNA is TGTGCCAGCACCAAAGGGGGGGCGCATACCGGGGAGCTGTTTTTT. It is translated as CASTKGGAHTGELFF.

This clonotype has ten or more counts. The chain joins TRBV2 to TRBJ2-2, with 7 bases matching TRBD2. Germline V gene sequence: CDR1 SNHLY, CDR2 FYNNEI. Unmatched junction bases numbered 15, after V lost 2 bases and J lost 0 bases. There are 20 residues in the CDR3. In nucleotides, the CDR3 is TGTGCCAGCAGTGAATGGAAGGTTGGGAGCGGGACCGCGAACACCGGGGAGCTGTTTTTT. It specifies CASSEWKVGSGTANTGELFF.

This clonotype was detected ten times or more. The rearrangement uses TRBV29-1 and TRBJ2-1; either TRBD1 or TRBD2 may fit D (7 bases each). Germline-derived CDR1 and CDR2 are SQVTM and ANQGSEA. Trimming stripped 6 bases from V and 7 bases from J, with 19 bases between. CDR3 length: 14 residues. CDR3 residues: CSVGPTGRGNEQFF. The CDR3 DNA reads as TGCAGCGTCGGGCCGACAGGGAGGGGGAATGAGCAGTTCTTC.